A selection of T cell receptor beta chains follows, all from one sample in a study of CD8 T cells in Susac syndrome. TCRdb re-called the immunoSEQ multiplex PCR reads through MiXCR, storing one row per CDR3 protein. The sample holds roughly 120,000 distinct CDR3 sequences, about 94% seen once. Sequencing was carried out using CD4+ T cells from PBMCs. These receptors all come from a human donor with multiple sclerosis. Both conserved end residues are part of each CDR3. Fields, in order: V gene, clone size, CDR3 protein. The size field is filled for only some rows; it gives once, few, many or a size class.

>TRBV7-6|NA
CASSLDEGLVTTYEQYF
>TRBV12-1|NA
CASSFTLYEQYF
>TRBV9|NA
CASSERDGYYEQYF
>TRBV11-2|NA
CASSSRLQSEEQYF
>TRBV11-2|NA
CASSVRGDGTDTQYF
>TRBV2|once
CAQRATANTEAFF
>TRBV28|NA
CASSLVQGTGGYTF
>TRBV6-2/TRBV6-3|NA
CASRTSVSGKTQYF
>TRBV6-1|NA
CASSESWRHQQFF
>TRBV10-1|NA
CASSDPGHEQFF
>TRBV9|once
CASHRDAGGPHEQYF
>TRBV30|NA
CAWNTDGLNEKLFF
>TRBV30|NA
CAWSDLDRTGTEAFF
>TRBV2|NA
CASGQGLYDYGYTF
>TRBV13|NA
CASSLQNWGSGSLADTQYF
>TRBV5-1|NA
CASSLGTGTDHIQYF
>TRBV30|NA
CAWSVLLLGEAFF
>TRBV4-1|NA
CASSQEGTVVYEQYF
>TRBV29-1|NA
CSAGQGIGNQPQHF
>TRBV27|NA
CASSFIRGLNTEAFF
>TRBV5-1|few
CASSLDEGRSEEQYF
>TRBV4-3|NA
CASSQGVRQSEAFF
>TRBV6-5|NA
CASRGLAGGPDTQYF
>TRBV5-1|NA
CASSTGQDTYGYTF
>TRBV7-7|NA
CASSLKGGELFF
>TRBV27|NA
CASTPSDRPGELFF
>TRBV5-1|NA
CASSRTSGIYEQYF
>TRBV6-2/TRBV6-3|NA
CASSHERENTGELFF
>TRBV5-8|NA
CASSFLSGLGYEQYF
>TRBV28|NA
CASSLTTRGAYGYTF
>TRBV7-8|NA
CASLQLAGTTSSYNEQFF
>TRBV18|once
CASSRTSGGPYQETQYF
>TRBV19|NA
CASNLQVWNTEAFF
>TRBV7-8|NA
CASSLNSGFANQPQHF
>TRBV30|NA
CAWSVRLAEETQYF
>TRBV5-1|NA
CASSLGSGEKNIQYF
>TRBV3-1|NA
CASSRTDRSYEQYF
>TRBV6-5|NA
CASSPRAASQETQYF
>TRBV3-1|NA
CASSRTSGGLRYF
>TRBV20-1|NA
CSAAGGFSGSYEQYF
>TRBV7-6|NA
CASRPRGSNEQFF
>TRBV20-1|NA
CSASRTGTQPQHF
>TRBV20-1|NA
CSAAPQGVYNSPLHF
>TRBV5-1|NA
CASSLGSTGRYEQYF
>TRBV4-3|NA
CASSQFPGTKFLANTGELFF
>TRBV7-3|NA
CASSLTPSDYGYTF
>TRBV5-1|NA
CASFRELNTEAFF
>TRBV5-1|NA
CASSLEADVGELFF
>TRBV27|NA
CASKPGLAGYTSYEQYF
>TRBV7-9|NA
CASSLGDREYQETQYF
>TRBV11-2|NA
CASSLVGTGTDEQFF
>TRBV15|NA
CATSRDVGTYYGYTF
>TRBV18|NA
CASSSGQSRYGYTF